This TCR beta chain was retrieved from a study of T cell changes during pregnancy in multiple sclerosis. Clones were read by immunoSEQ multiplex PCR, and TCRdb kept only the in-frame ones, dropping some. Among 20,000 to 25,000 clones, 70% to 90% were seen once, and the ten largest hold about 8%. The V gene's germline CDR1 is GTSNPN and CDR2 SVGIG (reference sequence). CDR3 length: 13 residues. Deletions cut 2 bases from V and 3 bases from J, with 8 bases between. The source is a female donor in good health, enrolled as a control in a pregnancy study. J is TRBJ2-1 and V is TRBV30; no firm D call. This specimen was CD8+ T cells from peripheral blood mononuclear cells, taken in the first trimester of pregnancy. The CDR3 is CAWSYNSYNEQFF. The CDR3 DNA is TGTGCCTGGAGTTACAACAGCTACAATGAGCAGTTCTTC. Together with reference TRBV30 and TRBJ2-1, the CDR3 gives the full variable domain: SQTIHQWPATLVQPVGSPLSLECTVEGTSNPNLYWYRQAAGRGLQLLFYSVGIGQISSEVPQNLSASRPQDRQFILSSKKLLLSDSGFYLCAWSYNSYNEQFFGPGTRLTVL.